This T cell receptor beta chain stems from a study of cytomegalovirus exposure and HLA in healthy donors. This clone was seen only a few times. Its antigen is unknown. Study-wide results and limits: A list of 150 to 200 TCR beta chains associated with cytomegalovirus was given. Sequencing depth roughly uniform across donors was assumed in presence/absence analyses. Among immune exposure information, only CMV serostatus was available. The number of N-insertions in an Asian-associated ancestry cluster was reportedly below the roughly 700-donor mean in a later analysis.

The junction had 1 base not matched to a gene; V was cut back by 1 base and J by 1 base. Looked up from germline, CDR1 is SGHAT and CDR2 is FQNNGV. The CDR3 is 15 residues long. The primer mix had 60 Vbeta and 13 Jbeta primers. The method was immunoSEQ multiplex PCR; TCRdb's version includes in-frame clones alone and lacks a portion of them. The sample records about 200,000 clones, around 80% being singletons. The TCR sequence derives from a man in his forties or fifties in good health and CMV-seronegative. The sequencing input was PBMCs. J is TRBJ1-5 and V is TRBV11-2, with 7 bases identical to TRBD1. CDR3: CASSLGGQSNQPQHF. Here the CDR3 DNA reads TGTGCCAGCAGCTTAGGGGGACAGAGCAATCAGCCCCAGCATTTT. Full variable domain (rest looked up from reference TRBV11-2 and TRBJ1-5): EAGVAQSPRYKIIEKRQSVAFWCNPISGHATLYWYQQILGQGPKLLIQFQNNGVVDDSQLPKDRFSAERLKGVDSTLKIQPAKLEDSAVYLCASSLGGQSNQPQHFGDGTRLSIL.